This T cell receptor beta chain came from a study of CD8+CD57+ T cells in acquired aplastic anemia. Looking at the study overall: Average DNA yield from sorted CD4+ and CD8+ cells was approximately 3 ug. There were 10 million to 14 million reads, on average, for CD4+ cells from healthy donors. General observations from the study: CD8+ Simpson's diversity in patients was not significantly different from that in controls. Both patients and controls carried the same twenty-nine CD8+ CDR3 sequences.

According to the study, genomic DNA was the template for TCR beta VDJ and CDR3 profiling. Each CDR3 protein gets one entry after TCRdb re-called the reads with MiXCR. This repertoire shows 130,000 or so distinct CDR3 sequences, 41% found once; its top ten account for 8.4%. For this clonotype: Its antigen is still unknown.

The clonotype originates from a human donor in good health, serving as a control. The sequenced material came from sorted CD4+, CD8+, or CD8+CD57+ T cells (not recorded which) from PBMCs.

CDR3 residues: CASSFGRGSLQETQYF. CDR3 nucleotide sequence: TGTGCCAGCAGCTTTGGGAGGGGGAGCCTACAAGAGACCCAGTACTTC. The chain uses TRBV5-6 and TRBJ2-5, with D possibly matching TRBD2 (7 bases). Germline CDR1 SGHDT, CDR2 YYEEEE. The CDR3 contains 16 residues. V lost 2 bases and J lost 2, with 16 bases in between.